This T cell receptor (beta chain) comes out of a study of blood T cells in healthy people across ages. Study outcomes and limitations: No conclusive comparison of naive versus antigen-experienced cells was possible with unsorted PBMCs.

A second 7 to 11 cycle PCR used barcoded and J-beta primers. TCRdb re-derived calls from the 5' RACE reads in MiXCR, one entry per CDR3 protein. The data show roughly 1,500,000 distinct CDR3 sequences, about 40% seen once. Each donor gave roughly 10 milliliters of peripheral blood. Per sample, no less than 5 micrograms of total RNA were extracted. Germline CDR1 reads MNHGY; CDR2 reads SAAAGT. Trimming took 7 bases from V and 2 from J, leaving 17 bases between them. This CDR3 spans 15 amino acids. Note on this clonotype: Its antigen is currently unknown.

The TCR sequence derives from a woman younger than 35 in good health. The chain links TRBV6-8 to TRBJ2-5, with D unclear. The sample consisted of blood. CDR3 loop: CASKFELSEQETQYF. The CDR3, as DNA: TGTGCCAGCAAATTCGAATTGAGTGAGCAAGAGACCCAGTACTTC.